These 2 T cell receptor beta chains share one sample of origin, sequenced in a study of blood T cell repertoires in COVID-19. Method: immunoSEQ multiplex PCR; TCRdb's copy keeps in-frame clones and lacks some. The sample contains 290,000 or so clones, roughly 90% of which appear only once. Sequencing used PBMCs or T cells enriched from blood (not recorded which). The source is a woman in her late teens or twenties with acute COVID-19.

The CDR3 region is CASSPRLAGGGDTQYF. The CDR3 DNA sequence: TGTGCCAGCTCACCACGGTTAGCGGGTGGAGGAGATACGCAGTATTTT. The chain joins TRBV18 to TRBJ2-3; 7 bases map to TRBD2. This CDR3 region has 16 residues. Trimming cost V 1 base and J 5 bases; bases outside gene matches: 9. The germline CDR1 and CDR2 sequences are KGHSH and LQKENI. The whole variable domain, filled in from reference TRBV18 and TRBJ2-3, reads NAGVMQNPRHLVRRRGQEARLRCSPMKGHSHVYWYRQLPEEGLKFMVYLQKENIIDESGMPKERFSAEFPKEGPSILRIQQVVRGDSAAYFCASSPRLAGGGDTQYFGPGTRLTVL.

This chain connects TRBV11-3 to TRBJ2-7, with TRBD2 matching over 12 bases. Germline CDR1 SGHNT, CDR2 YENEEA. V was pared by 3 bases and J by 7 bases, with 13 bases of the junction left unmatched. This CDR3 is built from 17 residues. The CDR3 region is CASSLRLAGDEPDEQYF. The CDR3 DNA follows: TGTGCCAGCAGCTTGAGACTAGCGGGAGACGAGCCTGATGAGCAGTACTTC. Full variable domain (remainder filled in from reference TRBV11-3 and TRBJ2-7): EAGVVQSPRYKIIEKKQPVAFWCNPISGHNTLYWYLQNLGQGPELLIRYENEEAVDDSQLPKDRFSAERLKGVDSTLKIQPAELGDSAVYLCASSLRLAGDEPDEQYFGPGTRLTVT.